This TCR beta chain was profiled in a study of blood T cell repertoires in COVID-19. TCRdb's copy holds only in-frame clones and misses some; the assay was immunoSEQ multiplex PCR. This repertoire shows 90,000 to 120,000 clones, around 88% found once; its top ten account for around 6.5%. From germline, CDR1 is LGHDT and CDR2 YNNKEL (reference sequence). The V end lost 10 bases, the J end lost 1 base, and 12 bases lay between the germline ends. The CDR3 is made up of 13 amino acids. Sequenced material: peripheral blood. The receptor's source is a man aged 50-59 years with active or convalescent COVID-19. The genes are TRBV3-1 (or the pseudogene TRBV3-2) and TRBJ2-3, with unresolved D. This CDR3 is CATQALGTDTQYF. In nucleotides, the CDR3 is TGTGCCACCCAGGCGCTCGGCACAGATACGCAGTATTTT.